This T cell receptor (beta chain) emerged from a study of blood T cell repertoires in COVID-19. The table came from immunoSEQ multiplex PCR; TCRdb's copy has only in-frame clones and leaves some out. The data contain 240,000 or so clones, about 85% of them singletons. The germline V and J ends were trimmed by 5 bases and 3 bases, with 17 bases remaining between them. Germline CDR1 and CDR2: LNHDA and SQIVND (reference sequence). This CDR3 is 16 amino acids long. The specimen was peripheral blood. This TCR was recovered from a man under 40 who had recovered from COVID-19. V gene TRBV19 combines with J gene TRBJ1-3; perhaps TRBD1 as D (5 bases). The CDR3 sequence is CASSPHGGVGGNTIYF. Here the CDR3 DNA reads TGTGCCAGTAGTCCCCACGGAGGGGTTGGTGGAAACACCATATATTTT. The full variable domain, rest sourced from reference TRBV19 and TRBJ1-3, is DGGITQSPKYLFRKEGQNVTLSCEQNLNHDAMYWYRQDPGQGLRLIYYSQIVNDFQKGDIAEGYSVSREKKESFPLTVTSAQKNPTAFYLCASSPHGGVGGNTIYFGEGSWLTVV.